One sample yielded the 11 T cell receptor beta chains listed below, sequenced in a study of CD4+ T cells in melanoma. Clones were read by immunoSEQ multiplex PCR, and TCRdb kept only the in-frame ones, dropping some. The table records roughly 52,000 clones, approximately 74% of them present only once. Material for sequencing was tumor tissue. Receptor source: a human donor with melanoma.

The V gene is TRBV5-1, the J gene TRBJ2-6; 7 nucleotides line up with TRBD1. Trimming took 3 bases from V and 4 from J; bases not matched to a gene: 4. The CDR3 runs to 15 residues. Per germline, CDR1 SGHRS and CDR2 YFSETQ. The CDR3 is CASSSDRSGANVLTF. The CDR3 region has the DNA TGCGCCAGCAGCTCGGACAGGTCCGGGGCCAACGTCCTGACTTTC. Combining the CDR3 with reference TRBV5-1 and TRBJ2-6 gives the whole variable domain KAGVTQTPRYLIKTRGQQVTLSCSPISGHRSVSWYQQTPGQGLQFLFEYFSETQRNKGNFPGRFSGRQFSNSRSEMNVSTLELGDSALYLCASSSDRSGANVLTFGAGSRLTVL.

The CDR3 sequence: CASSDGTATGELFF. The CDR3 nucleotides are TGTGCCAGCAGCGACGGGACAGCGACCGGGGAGCTGTTTTTT. The chain employs TRBV9 and TRBJ2-2; 7 bases align to TRBD1. The CDR3 has 14 residues. Germline CDR1 reads SGDLS; CDR2 reads YYNGEE. V was pared by 3 bases and J by 5 bases, with 4 bases of the junction left unmatched.

The chain has TRBV15 and TRBJ2-7, with D possibly TRBD2 on 5 matching bases. The CDR3 is 15 residues long. V shed 0 bases and J shed 9 bases, with 18 bases lying between them. Germline CDR1 reads LNHNV; CDR2 reads YYDKDF (reference sequence). CDR3 sequence (DNA): TGTGCCACCAGCAGAGATCTCGGGCTAGCCATGGGGCAGTACTTC. As protein: CATSRDLGLAMGQYF.

This clone was counted only a few times. V gene TRBV4-1 combines with J gene TRBJ2-5, with a tentative D call TRBD2 (6 bases). The V gene's germline CDR1 is MGHRA and CDR2 YSYEKL. V lost 0 bases, J lost 3 bases, and 17 bases lay in between. This CDR3 region has 17 residues. The CDR3: CASSQDWLAHFEETQYF. CDR3 bases: TGCGCCAGCAGCCAAGATTGGCTAGCGCATTTTGAAGAGACCCAGTACTTC.

The rearrangement uses TRBV2 and TRBJ2-7; D may be TRBD1 (5 bases). There are 12 residues in the CDR3. CDR1 and CDR2 from the germline V gene are SNHLY and FYNNEI. V lost 3 bases to trimming and J lost 3 bases, with 6 bases between them. The CDR3 loop is CASSEQGYEQYF. The CDR3 DNA reads TGTGCCAGCAGTGAGCAGGGCTACGAGCAGTACTTC.

The rearrangement joins TRBV10-2 to TRBJ2-1, with 9 bases that match TRBD2. The V gene end was trimmed by 7 bases and the J gene end by 2 bases; junction bases not matched to a gene: 6. This CDR3 is built from 15 residues. CDR1 is WSHSY, CDR2 SAAADI, per germline. CDR3 DNA: TGCGCCAGCATAGGGCGGGGGGGCCCCTACAATGAGCAGTTCTTC. Translated, it gives CASIGRGGPYNEQFF.

V gene TRBV11-2 combines with J gene TRBJ2-5, with no clear D. Germline V gives CDR1 SGHAT, CDR2 FQNNGV. V lost 3 bases, J lost 5 bases, and 19 bases lay in between. This CDR3 has 16 amino acids. In DNA, the CDR3 is TGTGCCAGCAGCTTTCGGAGTGTTGGTGTCAAGGAGACCCAGTACTTC. This codes for CASSFRSVGVKETQYF.

This clone was seen just once. No DNA is shown, since the ends of the CDR3 on it are uncertain; the CDR3 is the one TCRdb lists. The chain has TRBV21-1 and TRBJ1-3; the table names TRBD1, a call not compared with the DNA. TRBV21-1 is deemed a pseudogene. The CDR3 has 17 residues if both end residues are counted. CDR3 residues: CASSKATGWGSGNTIYF.

The chain employs TRBV27 and TRBJ2-1; 7 nucleotides align to TRBD2. Trimming took 6 bases from V and 2 from J; bases not matched to a gene: 4. The CDR3 is made up of 14 amino acids. Germline V gene data show CDR1 as MNHEY and CDR2 as SMNVEV (reference sequence). Written as DNA, the CDR3 is TGTGCCAGCAGAACAGCGGGGCCCTACAATGAGCAGTTCTTC. Protein sequence: CASRTAGPYNEQFF.

Remarks on this clone: The sample carries other DNA sequences with the same CDR3. The V and J genes are TRBV29-1 and TRBJ2-1; 7 bases are shared with TRBD1. The CDR3 totals 13 residues. V trimming: 3 bases; J trimming: 3 bases; junction bases outside the gene matches: 2. Germline assignment: CDR1 SQVTM and CDR2 ANQGSEA. CDR3 DNA sequence: TGCAGCGTTGAGGGGACAGACTACAATGAGCAGTTCTTC. Translating it yields CSVEGTDYNEQFF.

There are a few counts of this clone. The CDR3 is CASSQSDREETQYF. The CDR3 DNA reads TGCGCCAGCAGCCAATCTGACAGGGAAGAGACCCAGTACTTC. This chain uses TRBV4-1 with TRBJ2-5; TRBD1 matches at 7 bases. The CDR3 consists of 14 residues. J lost 3 bases, V lost 2 bases, and 3 bases had no gene match. Germline CDR1 MGHRA, CDR2 YSYEKL.